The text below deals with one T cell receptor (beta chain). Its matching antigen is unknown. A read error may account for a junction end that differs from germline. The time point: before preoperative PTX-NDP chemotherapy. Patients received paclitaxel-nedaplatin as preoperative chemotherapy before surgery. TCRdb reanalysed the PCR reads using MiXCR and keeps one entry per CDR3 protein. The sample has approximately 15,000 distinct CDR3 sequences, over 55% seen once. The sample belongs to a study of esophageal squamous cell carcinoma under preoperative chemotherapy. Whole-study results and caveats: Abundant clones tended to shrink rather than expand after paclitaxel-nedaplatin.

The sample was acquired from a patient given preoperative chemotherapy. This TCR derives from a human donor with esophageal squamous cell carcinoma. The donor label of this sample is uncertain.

The CDR3 is CASRGGGEGHKETQYF. CDR3 nucleotides: TGTGCCAGCAGGGGAGGTGGGGAGGGACACAAAGAGACGCAGTATTTC. The chain combines TRBV6-1 with TRBJ2-4, with a possible D match to TRBD2 (7 bases). The germline V gene encodes CDR1 MNHNS and CDR2 SASEGT. This CDR3 region has 16 residues.